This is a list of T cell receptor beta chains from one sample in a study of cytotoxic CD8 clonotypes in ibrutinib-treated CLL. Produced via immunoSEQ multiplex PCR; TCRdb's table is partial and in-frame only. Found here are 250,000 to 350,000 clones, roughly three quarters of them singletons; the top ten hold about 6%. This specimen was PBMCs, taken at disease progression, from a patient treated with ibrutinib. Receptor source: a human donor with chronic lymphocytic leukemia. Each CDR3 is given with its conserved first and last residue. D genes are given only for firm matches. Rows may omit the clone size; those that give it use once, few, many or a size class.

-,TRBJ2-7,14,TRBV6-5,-,TGTGCCAGCAGTTACAGGGGCTCGGGGTACGAGCAGTACTTC,CASSYRGSGYEQYF
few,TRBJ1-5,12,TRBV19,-,TGTGCCAGTAGTATTTGGAATCAGCCCCAGCATTTT,CASSIWNQPQHF
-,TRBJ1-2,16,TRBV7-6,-,TGTGCCAGCAGCTTAGAGGGGAGGGGTACTAACTATGGCTACACCTTC,CASSLEGRGTNYGYTF
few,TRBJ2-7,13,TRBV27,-,TGTGCCAGCAGTTTTCCTGGCTCCTACGAGCAGTACTTC,CASSFPGSYEQYF
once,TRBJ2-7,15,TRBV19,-,TGTGCCAGTAGTACCTACATTGGGAGAGGGGACGAGCAGTACTTC,CASSTYIGRGDEQYF
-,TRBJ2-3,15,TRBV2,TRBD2,TGTGCCAGCAGCCCTAGCGGGGGGGCAACAGATACGCAGTATTTT,CASSPSGGATDTQYF
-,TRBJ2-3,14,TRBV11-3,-,TGTGCCAGCAGCCGCCGCTCTTCGCCAGATACGCAGTATTTT,CASSRRSSPDTQYF
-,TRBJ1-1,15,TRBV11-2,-,TGTGCCAGCAGCTTCGAGGGCAGGGCGGTAGATGAAGCTTTCTTT,CASSFEGRAVDEAFF
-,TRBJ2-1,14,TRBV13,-,TGTGCCAGCAGCTTTCTAGACTTCGCCAGTGAGCAGTTCTTC,CASSFLDFASEQFF
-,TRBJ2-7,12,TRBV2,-,TGTGCCAGCAGTGATAGTAACTGGGGGCAGTACTTC,CASSDSNWGQYF
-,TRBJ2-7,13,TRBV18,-,TGTGCCAGCTCACCTTCAGCGTTGGACGAGCAGTACTTC,CASSPSALDEQYF
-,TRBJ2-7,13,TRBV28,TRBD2,TGTGCCAGCAGTTTTACGGGAGGGAACGAGCAGTACTTC,CASSFTGGNEQYF
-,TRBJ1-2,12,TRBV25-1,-,TGTGCCAGCAGTGAATTTGAACATGGCTACACCTTC,CASSEFEHGYTF
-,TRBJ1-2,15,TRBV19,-,TGTGCCAGTAGTTTCCGGGCCTTAGCTAACTATGGCTACACCTTC,CASSFRALANYGYTF
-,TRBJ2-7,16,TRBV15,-,TGTGCCACCAGCAGAGCAAGGGGGGGTGACTTTAACGAGCAGTACTTC,CATSRARGGDFNEQYF
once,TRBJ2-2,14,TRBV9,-,TGTGCCAGCAGCTTCACGAGGGCGACCGGGGAGCTGTTTTTT,CASSFTRATGELFF
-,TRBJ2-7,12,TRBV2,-,TGTGCCACCCTGGGGGATTCCTACGAGCAGTACTTC,CATLGDSYEQYF
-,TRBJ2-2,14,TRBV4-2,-,TGTGCCAGCTCGGGGTACTCGAACACCGGGGAGCTGTTTTTT,CASSGYSNTGELFF
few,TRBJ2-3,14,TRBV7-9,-,TGTGCCAGCAGCAGGGCTCGAAGCACAGATACGCAGTATTTT,CASSRARSTDTQYF
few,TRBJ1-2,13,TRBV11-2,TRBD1,TGTGCCAGCAGCTCCAGGACAGGGCATGGCTACACCTTC,CASSSRTGHGYTF
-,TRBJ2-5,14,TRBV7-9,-,TGTGCCAGCAGCCCCCCTCTTGGGCAAAAGACCCAGTACTTC,CASSPPLGQKTQYF
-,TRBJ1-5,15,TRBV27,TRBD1,TGTGCCAGCAGACCAGCCGGGACAGCAAATCAGCCCCAGCATTTT,CASRPAGTANQPQHF
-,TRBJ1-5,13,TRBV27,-,TGTGCCAGCAGTTTATTTTATGGGCAGCCCCAGCATTTT,CASSLFYGQPQHF
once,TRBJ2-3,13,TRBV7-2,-,TGTGCCAGCAGCTTCAGCTTATTAGATACGCAGTATTTT,CASSFSLLDTQYF
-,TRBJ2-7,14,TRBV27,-,TGTGCCAGCAGTCCTGGGACAGACGGGAGGGAGCAGTACTTC,CASSPGTDGREQYF
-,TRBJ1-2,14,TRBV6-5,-,TGTGCCAGCAGTTACTATTACAGGGCTGCTGGCTACACCTTC,CASSYYYRAAGYTF
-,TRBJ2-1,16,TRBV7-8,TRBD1,TGTGCCAGCAGCCAGACAGGGGATAAGTCCTACAATGAGCAGTTCTTC,CASSQTGDKSYNEQFF
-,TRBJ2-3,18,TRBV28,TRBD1,TGTGCCAGCAGTTTAGGAGGACAGGGTTTTTACGGGTTGGATACGCAGTATTTT,CASSLGGQGFYGLDTQYF
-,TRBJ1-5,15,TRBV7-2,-,TGTGCCAGCAGCTTAGATGGAGGTGGGAATCAGCCCCAGCATTTT,CASSLDGGGNQPQHF
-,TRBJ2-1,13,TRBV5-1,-,TGCGCCACCCAGGGTCTTCCCTACAATGAGCAGTTCTTC,CATQGLPYNEQFF